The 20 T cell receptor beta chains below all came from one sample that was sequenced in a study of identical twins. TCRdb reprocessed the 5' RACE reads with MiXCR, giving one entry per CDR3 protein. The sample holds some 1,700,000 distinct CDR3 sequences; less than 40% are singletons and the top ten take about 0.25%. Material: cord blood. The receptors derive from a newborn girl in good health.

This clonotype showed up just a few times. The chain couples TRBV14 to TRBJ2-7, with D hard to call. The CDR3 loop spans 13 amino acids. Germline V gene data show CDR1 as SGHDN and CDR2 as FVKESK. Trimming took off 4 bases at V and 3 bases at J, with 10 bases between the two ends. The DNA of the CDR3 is TGTGCCAGCAGCCCGGACCTTTACTACGAGCAGTACTTC. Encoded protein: CASSPDLYYEQYF.

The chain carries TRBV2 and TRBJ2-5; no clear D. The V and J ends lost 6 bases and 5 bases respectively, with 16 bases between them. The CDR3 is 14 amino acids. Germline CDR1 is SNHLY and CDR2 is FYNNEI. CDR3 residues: CASSHDWAMETQYF. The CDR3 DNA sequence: TGTGCCAGCAGCCACGACTGGGCTATGGAGACCCAGTACTTC. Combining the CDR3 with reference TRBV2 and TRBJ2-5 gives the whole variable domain EPEVTQTPSHQVTQMGQEVILRCVPISNHLYFYWYRQILGQKVEFLVSFYNNEISEKSEIFDDQFSVERPDGSNFTLKIRSTKLEDSAMYFCASSHDWAMETQYFGPGTRLLVL.

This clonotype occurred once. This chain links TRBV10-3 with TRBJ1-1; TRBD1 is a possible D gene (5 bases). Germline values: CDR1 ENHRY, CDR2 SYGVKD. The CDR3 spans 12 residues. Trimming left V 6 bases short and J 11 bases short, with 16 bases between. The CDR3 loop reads CAIRFGTEKAFF. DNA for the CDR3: TGTGCCATCAGGTTCGGGACCGAGAAGGCTTTCTTT.

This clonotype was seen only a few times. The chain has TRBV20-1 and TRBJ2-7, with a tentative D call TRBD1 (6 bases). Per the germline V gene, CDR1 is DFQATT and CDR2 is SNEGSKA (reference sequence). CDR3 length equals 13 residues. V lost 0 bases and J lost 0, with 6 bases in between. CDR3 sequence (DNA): TGCAGTGCTAGAGAACAGGGCTCCTACGAGCAGTACTTC. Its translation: CSAREQGSYEQYF.

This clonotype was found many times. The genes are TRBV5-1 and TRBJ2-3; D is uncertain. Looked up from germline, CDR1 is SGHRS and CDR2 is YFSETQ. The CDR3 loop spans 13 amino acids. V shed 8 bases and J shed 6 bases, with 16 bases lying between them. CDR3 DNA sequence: TGCGCCAGTGTAGGGCCCAATTCTGATACGCAGTATTTT. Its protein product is CASVGPNSDTQYF.

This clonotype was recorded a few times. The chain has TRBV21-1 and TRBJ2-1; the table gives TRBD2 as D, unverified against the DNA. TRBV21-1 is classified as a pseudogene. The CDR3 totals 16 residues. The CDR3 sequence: CASKSRDRTSYNEQFF. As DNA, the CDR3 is TGTGCCAGCAAGTCCCGGGACAGGACCTCCTACAATGAGCAGTTCTTC.

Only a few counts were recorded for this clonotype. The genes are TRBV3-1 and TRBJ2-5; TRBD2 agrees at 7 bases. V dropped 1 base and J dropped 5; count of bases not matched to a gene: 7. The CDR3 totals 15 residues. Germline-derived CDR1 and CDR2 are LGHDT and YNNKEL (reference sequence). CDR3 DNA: TGTGCCAGCAGCCAAGGGCGACTAGCTCGTGAGACCCAGTACTTC. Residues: CASSQGRLARETQYF.

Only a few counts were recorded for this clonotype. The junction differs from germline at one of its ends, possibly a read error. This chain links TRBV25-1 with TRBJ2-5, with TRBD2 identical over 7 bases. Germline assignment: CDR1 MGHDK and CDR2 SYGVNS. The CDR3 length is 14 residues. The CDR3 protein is CASRKRDYQETQYF. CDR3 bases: TGTGCCAGTAGAAAGCGGGACTACCAGGAGACCCAGTACTTC. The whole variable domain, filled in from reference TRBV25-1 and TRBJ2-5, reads EADIYQTPRYLVIGTGKKITLECSQTMGHDKMYWYQQDPGMELHLIHYSYGVNSTEKGDLSSESTVSRIRTEHFPLTLESARPSHTSQYLCASRKRDYQETQYFGPGTRLLVL.

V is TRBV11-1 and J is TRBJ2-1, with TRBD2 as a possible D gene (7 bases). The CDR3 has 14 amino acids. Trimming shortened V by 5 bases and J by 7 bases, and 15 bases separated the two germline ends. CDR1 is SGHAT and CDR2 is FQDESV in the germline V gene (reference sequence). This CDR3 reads CASSPSAGANEQFF. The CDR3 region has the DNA TGTGCCAGCAGCCCCTCGGCGGGGGCGAATGAGCAGTTCTTC.

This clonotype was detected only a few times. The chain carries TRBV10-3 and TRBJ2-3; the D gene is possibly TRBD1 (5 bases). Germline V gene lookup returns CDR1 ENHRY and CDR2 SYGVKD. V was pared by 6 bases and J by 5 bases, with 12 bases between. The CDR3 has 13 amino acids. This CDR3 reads CAISDVRGDTQYF. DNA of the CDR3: TGTGCCATCAGCGATGTTAGGGGAGATACGCAGTATTTT.

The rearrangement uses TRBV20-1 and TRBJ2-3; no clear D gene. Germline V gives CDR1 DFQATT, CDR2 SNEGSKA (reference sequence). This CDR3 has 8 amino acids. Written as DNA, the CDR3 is TGCAAGCCAGATACGCAGTATTTT. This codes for CKPDTQYF.

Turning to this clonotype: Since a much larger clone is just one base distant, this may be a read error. The CDR3 sequence: CASSFRDTSYERYF. The CDR3 DNA follows: TGTGCCAGCAGTTTTCGGGACACCTCCTACGAGCGGTACTTC. The chain is built from TRBV12-3 or TRBV12-4 and TRBJ2-7; D is perhaps TRBD1 (6 bases). This CDR3 region has 14 residues.

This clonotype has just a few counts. The CDR3 region is CASSRWGIIYNEQFF. As DNA, the CDR3 is TGCGCCAGCAGCCGATGGGGGATAATTTACAATGAGCAGTTCTTC. V is TRBV4-1 and J is TRBJ2-1; either TRBD1 or TRBD2 may supply D (5 bases each). Trimming shortened V by 4 bases and J by 4 bases, and 14 bases separated the two germline ends. The CDR3 covers 15 residues. The germline V gene has CDR1 MGHRA and CDR2 YSYEKL.

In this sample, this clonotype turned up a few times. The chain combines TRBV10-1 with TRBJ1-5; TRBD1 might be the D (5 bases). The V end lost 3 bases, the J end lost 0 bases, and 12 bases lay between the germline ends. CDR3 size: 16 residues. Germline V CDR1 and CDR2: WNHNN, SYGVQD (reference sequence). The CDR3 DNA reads TGCGCCAGCAGTGATTGGGGACCCTTTAGCAATCAGCCCCAGCATTTT. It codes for CASSDWGPFSNQPQHF.

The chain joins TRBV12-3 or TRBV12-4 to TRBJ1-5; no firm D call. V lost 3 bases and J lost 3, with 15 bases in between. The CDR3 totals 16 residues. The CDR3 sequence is CASSFRGPGNNQPQHF. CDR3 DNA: TGTGCCAGCAGTTTTAGAGGTCCGGGTAACAATCAGCCCCAGCATTTT.

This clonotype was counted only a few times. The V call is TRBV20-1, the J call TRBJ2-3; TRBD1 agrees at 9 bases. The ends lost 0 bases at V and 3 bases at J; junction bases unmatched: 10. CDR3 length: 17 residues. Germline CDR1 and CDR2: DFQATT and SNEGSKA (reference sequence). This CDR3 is CSARDQTTGGKTDTQYF. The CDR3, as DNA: TGCAGTGCTAGAGACCAAACCACAGGGGGCAAGACAGATACGCAGTATTTT.

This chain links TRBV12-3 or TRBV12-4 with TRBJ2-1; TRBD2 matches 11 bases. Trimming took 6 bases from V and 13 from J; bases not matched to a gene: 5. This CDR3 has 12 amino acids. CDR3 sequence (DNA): TGTGCCAGCAGCATAGCGGGGGGGGACCAGTTCTTC. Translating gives CASSIAGGDQFF.

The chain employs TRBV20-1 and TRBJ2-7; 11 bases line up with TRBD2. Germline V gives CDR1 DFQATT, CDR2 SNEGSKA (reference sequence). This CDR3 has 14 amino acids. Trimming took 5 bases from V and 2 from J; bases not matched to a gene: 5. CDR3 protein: CSAPNSGRAYEQYF. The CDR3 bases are TGCAGTGCTCCTAATAGCGGGAGGGCCTACGAGCAGTACTTC.

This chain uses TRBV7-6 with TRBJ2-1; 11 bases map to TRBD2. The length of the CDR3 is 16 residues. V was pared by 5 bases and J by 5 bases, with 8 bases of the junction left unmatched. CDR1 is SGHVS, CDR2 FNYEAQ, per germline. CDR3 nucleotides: TGTGCCAGCAGCCCAATGACTAGCGGGGACGACAATGAGCAGTTCTTC. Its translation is CASSPMTSGDDNEQFF.

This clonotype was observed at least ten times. CDR3 in DNA: TGTGCCAGCAGGCCCAGTGGACAGAGGCTTAGTGGGCAGTACTTC. Translated: CASRPSGQRLSGQYF. The rearrangement links TRBV28 to TRBJ2-7; D is perhaps TRBD1 (6 bases). With 6 bases removed from V and 9 bases from J, the gap between germline ends came to 24 bases. Germline V gene lookup returns CDR1 MDHEN and CDR2 SYDVKM. CDR3 length equals 15 residues.